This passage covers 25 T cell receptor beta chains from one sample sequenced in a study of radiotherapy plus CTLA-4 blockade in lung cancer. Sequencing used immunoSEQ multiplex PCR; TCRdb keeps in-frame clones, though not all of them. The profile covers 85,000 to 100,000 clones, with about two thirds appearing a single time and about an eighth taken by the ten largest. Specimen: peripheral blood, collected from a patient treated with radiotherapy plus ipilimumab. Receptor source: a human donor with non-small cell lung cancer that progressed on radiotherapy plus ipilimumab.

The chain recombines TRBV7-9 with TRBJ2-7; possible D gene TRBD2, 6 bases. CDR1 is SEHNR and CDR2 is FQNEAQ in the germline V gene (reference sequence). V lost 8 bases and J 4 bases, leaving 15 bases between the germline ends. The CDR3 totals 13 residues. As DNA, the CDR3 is TGTGCCAGCCAGTCTGGTGGGGGGTACGAGCAGTACTTC. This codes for CASQSGGGYEQYF.

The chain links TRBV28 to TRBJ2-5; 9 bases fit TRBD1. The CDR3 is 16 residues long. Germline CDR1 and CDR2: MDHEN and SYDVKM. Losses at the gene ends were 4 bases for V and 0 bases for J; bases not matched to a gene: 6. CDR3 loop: CASSSRDRAHQETQYF. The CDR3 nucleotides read TGTGCCAGCAGTTCCCGGGACAGGGCCCACCAAGAGACCCAGTACTTC.

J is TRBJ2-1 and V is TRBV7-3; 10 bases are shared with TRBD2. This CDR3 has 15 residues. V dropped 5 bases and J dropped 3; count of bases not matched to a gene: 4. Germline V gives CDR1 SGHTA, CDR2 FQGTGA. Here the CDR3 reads CASSLTSGDYNEQFF. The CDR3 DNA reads TGTGCCAGCAGCCTCACTAGCGGGGACTACAATGAGCAGTTCTTC.

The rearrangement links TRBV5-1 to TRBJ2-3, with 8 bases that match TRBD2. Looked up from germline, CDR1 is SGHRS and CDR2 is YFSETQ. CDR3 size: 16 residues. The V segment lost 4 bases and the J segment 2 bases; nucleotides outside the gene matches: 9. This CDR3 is CASSPSGGGSTDTQYF. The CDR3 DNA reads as TGCGCCAGCAGCCCCTCTGGCGGGGGGTCCACAGATACGCAGTATTTT.

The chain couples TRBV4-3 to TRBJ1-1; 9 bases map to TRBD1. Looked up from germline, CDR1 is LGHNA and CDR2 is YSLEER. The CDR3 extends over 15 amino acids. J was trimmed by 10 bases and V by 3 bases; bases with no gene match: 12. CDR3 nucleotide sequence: TGCGCCAGCAGCCAGACATTAACAGGGGGCGCGGGAGCTTTCTTT. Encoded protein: CASSQTLTGGAGAFF.

CDR3 sequence: CASSPLRGREPQHF. In DNA form, the CDR3 reads TGTGCCAGTAGTCCCCTTAGGGGAAGGGAGCCCCAGCATTTT. The V gene is TRBV19, the J gene TRBJ1-5, with D possibly matching TRBD1 (5 bases). The CDR3 is 14 amino acids. The germline CDR1 and CDR2 sequences are LNHDA and SQIVND (reference sequence). The V end lost 5 bases, the J end lost 8 bases, and 16 bases lay between the germline ends. Full variable domain (rest looked up from reference TRBV19 and TRBJ1-5): DGGITQSPKYLFRKEGQNVTLSCEQNLNHDAMYWYRQDPGQGLRLIYYSQIVNDFQKGDIAEGYSVSREKKESFPLTVTSAQKNPTAFYLCASSPLRGREPQHFGDGTRLSIL.

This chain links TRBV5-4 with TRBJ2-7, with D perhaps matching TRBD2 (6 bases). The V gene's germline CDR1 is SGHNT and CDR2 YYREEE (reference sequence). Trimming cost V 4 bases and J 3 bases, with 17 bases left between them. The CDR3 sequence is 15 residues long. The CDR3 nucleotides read TGTGCCAGCAGCCCGAACCCGGCGGGGCTCTACGAGCAGTACTTC. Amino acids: CASSPNPAGLYEQYF. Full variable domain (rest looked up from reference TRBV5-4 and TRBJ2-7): ETGVTQSPTHLIKTRGQQVTLRCSSQSGHNTVSWYQQALGQGPQFIFQYYREEENGRGNFPPRFSGLQFPNYSSELNVNALELDDSALYLCASSPNPAGLYEQYFGPGTRLTVT.

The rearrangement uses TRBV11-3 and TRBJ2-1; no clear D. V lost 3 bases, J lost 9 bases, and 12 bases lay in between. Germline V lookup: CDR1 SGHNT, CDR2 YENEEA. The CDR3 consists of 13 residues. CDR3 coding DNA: TGTGCCAGCAGCTTGTCCAGAGTCGGTGAGCAGTTCTTC. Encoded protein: CASSLSRVGEQFF.

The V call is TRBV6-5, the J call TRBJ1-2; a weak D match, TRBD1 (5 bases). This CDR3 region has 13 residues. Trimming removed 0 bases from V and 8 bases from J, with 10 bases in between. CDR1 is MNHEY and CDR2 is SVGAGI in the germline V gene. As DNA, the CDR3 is TGTGCCAGCAGTTACTCGGAGGGACCGGGCTACACCTTC. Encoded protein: CASSYSEGPGYTF.

The CDR3 DNA is TGTGCCAGCAGTTACGCAGGCAGTTACTATGGCTACACCTTC. Translation: CASSYAGSYYGYTF. The V and J genes are TRBV6-5 and TRBJ1-2; no reliable D call. This CDR3 comprises 14 residues. V was shortened by 2 bases and J by 3 bases, with 10 bases between the two germline ends. The germline CDR1 and CDR2 sequences are MNHEY and SVGAGI.

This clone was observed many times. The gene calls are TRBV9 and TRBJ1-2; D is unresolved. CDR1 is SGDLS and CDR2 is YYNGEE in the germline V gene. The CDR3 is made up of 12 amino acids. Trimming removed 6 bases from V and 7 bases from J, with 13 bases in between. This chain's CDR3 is CASNLFGSGYTF. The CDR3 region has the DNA TGTGCCAGCAACCTCTTTGGCAGTGGCTACACCTTC.

CDR3 DNA sequence: TGCGCCAGCAGCTCCGACGGACTAGCCTACACAGATACGCAGTATTTT. Its translation: CASSSDGLAYTDTQYF. The gene calls are TRBV5-1 and TRBJ2-3, with 8 nucleotides matching TRBD2. The CDR3 has 16 residues. Germline loops: CDR1 SGHRS, CDR2 YFSETQ. With 3 bases clipped from V and 2 bases from J, the junction kept 8 bases outside the gene matches.

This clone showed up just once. The CDR3 sequence: CASTTREEETQYF. The CDR3 DNA is TGTGCCAGCACCACCAGGGAAGAAGAGACCCAGTACTTC. The genes are TRBV7-8 and TRBJ2-5; D is perhaps TRBD1 (5 bases). Germline values: CDR1 SGHVS, CDR2 FQNEAQ. V was trimmed by 7 bases and J by 3 bases, leaving 12 bases between them. The length of the CDR3 is 13 residues. Looking up the rest from reference TRBV7-8 and TRBJ2-5 gives the full variable domain: GAGVSQSPRYKVAKRGQDVALRCDPISGHVSLFWYQQALGQGPEFLTYFQNEAQLDKSGLPSDRFFAERPEGSVSTLKIQRTQQEDSAVYLCASTTREEETQYFGPGTRLLVL.

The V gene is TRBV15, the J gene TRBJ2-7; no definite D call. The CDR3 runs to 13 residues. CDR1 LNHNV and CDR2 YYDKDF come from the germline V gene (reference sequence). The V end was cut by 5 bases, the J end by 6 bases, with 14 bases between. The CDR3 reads CATSPSPWAEQYF. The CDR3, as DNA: TGTGCCACCAGCCCTAGTCCGTGGGCCGAGCAGTACTTC.

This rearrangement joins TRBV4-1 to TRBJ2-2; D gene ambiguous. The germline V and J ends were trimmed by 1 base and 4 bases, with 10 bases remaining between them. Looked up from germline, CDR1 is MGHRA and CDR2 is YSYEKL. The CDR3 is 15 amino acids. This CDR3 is CASSQVDGSTGELFF. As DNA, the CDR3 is TGCGCCAGCAGCCAAGTTGACGGAAGCACCGGGGAGCTGTTTTTT.

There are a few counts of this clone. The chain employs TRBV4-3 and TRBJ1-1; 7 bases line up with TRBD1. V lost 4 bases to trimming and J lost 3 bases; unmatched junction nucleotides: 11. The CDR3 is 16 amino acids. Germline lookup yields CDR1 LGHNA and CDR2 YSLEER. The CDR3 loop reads CASSPTPGGVYTEAFF. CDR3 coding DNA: TGCGCCAGCAGCCCCACCCCAGGGGGGGTCTACACTGAAGCTTTCTTT.

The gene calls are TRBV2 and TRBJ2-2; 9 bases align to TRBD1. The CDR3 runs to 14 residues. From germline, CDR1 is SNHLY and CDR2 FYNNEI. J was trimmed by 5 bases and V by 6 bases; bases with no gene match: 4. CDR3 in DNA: TGTGCCAGCAGGGGACAGGGTAGGACCGGGGAGCTGTTTTTT. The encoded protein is CASRGQGRTGELFF.

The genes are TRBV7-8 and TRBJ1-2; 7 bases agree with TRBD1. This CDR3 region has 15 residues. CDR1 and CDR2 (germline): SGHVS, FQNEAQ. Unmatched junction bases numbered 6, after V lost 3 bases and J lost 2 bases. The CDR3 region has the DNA TGTGCCAGCAGCTTTGACCGGGACAGCAACTATGGCTACACCTTC. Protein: CASSFDRDSNYGYTF.

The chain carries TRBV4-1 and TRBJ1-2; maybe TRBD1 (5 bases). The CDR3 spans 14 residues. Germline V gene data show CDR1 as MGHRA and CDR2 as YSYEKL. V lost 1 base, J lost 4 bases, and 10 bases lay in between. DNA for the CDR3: TGCGCCAGCAGCCAAGCGGAAGGGGCCTATGGCTACACCTTC. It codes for CASSQAEGAYGYTF.

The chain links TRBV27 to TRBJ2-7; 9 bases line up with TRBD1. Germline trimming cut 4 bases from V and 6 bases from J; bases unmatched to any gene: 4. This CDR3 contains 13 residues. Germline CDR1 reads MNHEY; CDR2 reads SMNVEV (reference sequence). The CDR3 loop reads CASSSNRGREQYF. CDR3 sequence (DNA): TGTGCCAGCAGTTCGAACAGGGGGCGCGAGCAGTACTTC.

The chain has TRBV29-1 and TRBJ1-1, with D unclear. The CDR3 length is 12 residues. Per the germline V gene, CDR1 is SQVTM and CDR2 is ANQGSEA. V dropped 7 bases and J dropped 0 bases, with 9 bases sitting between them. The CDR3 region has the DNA TGCAGCGCGAAGCGGATGAACACTGAAGCTTTCTTT. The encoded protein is CSAKRMNTEAFF.

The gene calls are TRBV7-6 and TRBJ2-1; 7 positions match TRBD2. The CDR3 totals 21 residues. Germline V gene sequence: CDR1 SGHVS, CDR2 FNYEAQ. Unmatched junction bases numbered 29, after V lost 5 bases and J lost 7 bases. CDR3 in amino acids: CASSGPGGLGFEREGQNEQFF. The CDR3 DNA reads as TGTGCCAGCAGCGGCCCGGGGGGACTCGGCTTCGAGAGGGAGGGCCAAAATGAGCAGTTCTTC.

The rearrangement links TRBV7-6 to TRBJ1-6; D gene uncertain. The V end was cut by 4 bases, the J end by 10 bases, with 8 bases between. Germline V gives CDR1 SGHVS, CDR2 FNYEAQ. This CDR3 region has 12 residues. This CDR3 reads CASSSSSSPLHF. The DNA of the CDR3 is TGTGCCAGCAGCTCCAGTTCCTCACCCCTCCACTTT.

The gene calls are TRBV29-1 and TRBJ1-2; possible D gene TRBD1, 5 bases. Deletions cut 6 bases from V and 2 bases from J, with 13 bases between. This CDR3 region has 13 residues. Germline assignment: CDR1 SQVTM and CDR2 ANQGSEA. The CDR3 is CSVDTGTNYGYTF. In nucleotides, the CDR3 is TGCAGCGTAGATACAGGCACAAACTATGGCTACACCTTC.

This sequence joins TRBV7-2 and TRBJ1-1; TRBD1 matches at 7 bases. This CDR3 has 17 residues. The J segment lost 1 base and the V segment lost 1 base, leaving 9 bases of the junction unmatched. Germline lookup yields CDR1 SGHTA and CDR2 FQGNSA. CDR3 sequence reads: CASSLVGVGGGNTEAFF. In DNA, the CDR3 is TGTGCCAGCAGCTTAGTCGGAGTAGGGGGCGGGAACACTGAAGCTTTCTTT. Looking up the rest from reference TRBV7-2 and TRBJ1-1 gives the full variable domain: GAGVSQSPSNKVTEKGKDVELRCDPISGHTALYWYRQSLGQGLEFLIYFQGNSAPDKSGLPSDRFSAERTGGSVSTLTIQRTQQEDSAVYLCASSLVGVGGGNTEAFFGQGTRLTVV.